The subject of this entry is one TCR beta chain. This table comes from immunoSEQ multiplex PCR, and its TCRdb copy is limited to in-frame clones, with some not included. Its clone listing holds approximately 190,000 clones. V was clipped by 7 bases and J by 1 base; unmatched bases: 12. Germline V gene data show CDR1 as MGHRA and CDR2 as YSYEKL. The CDR3 loop spans 17 amino acids. This entry is derived from a study of control samples from healthy donors and cancer patients. This TCR came from a woman aged 25 to 39 in good health. Sequencing was performed on blood. The V gene is TRBV4-1, the J gene TRBJ2-3; 9 bases agree with TRBD1. The CDR3 DNA sequence: TGCGCCAGCACCCCCTGGGGGAGACAGGGGGGCACAGATACGCAGTATTTT. The encoded protein is CASTPWGRQGGTDTQYF.